The 10 T cell receptor beta chains below come from one sample, sequenced in a study of OX40 agonist ivuxolimab in advanced cancers. Method: immunoSEQ multiplex PCR; TCRdb's copy keeps in-frame clones and lacks some. This table has around 43,000 clones, 89% appearing once. This sample comprised CD4+ or CD8+ T cells sorted from blood, obtained in a trial of the OX40 agonist ivuxolimab. Receptor source: an adult with an advanced solid tumor such as melanoma, head and neck, liver or kidney cancer.

The genes are TRBV11-2 and TRBJ2-1; D remains ambiguous. V shed 3 bases and J shed 8 bases, with 14 bases lying between them. CDR3 length: 14 amino acids. Looked up from germline, CDR1 is SGHAT and CDR2 is FQNNGV. CDR3 region: CASSFMTDRDEQFF. In DNA, the CDR3 is TGTGCCAGCAGCTTTATGACCGATCGGGATGAGCAGTTCTTC.

This sequence joins TRBV25-1 and TRBJ1-2, with a possible D match to TRBD1 (5 bases). The length of the CDR3 is 12 residues. V lost 7 bases to trimming and J lost 4 bases, with 10 bases between them. Germline V gene data show CDR1 as MGHDK and CDR2 as SYGVNS. This chain's CDR3 is CASKSDSYGYTF. CDR3 nucleotide sequence: TGTGCCAGCAAATCAGACAGCTATGGCTACACCTTC.

The chain recombines TRBV5-6 with TRBJ2-7, with 9 positions matching TRBD2. Losses at the gene ends were 2 bases for V and 0 bases for J; bases not matched to a gene: 9. Per the germline V gene, CDR1 is SGHDT and CDR2 is YYEEEE. This CDR3 spans 17 amino acids. CDR3 DNA: TGTGCCAGCAGCTTCGGGCTAGCGGGGACCCTCTCCTACGAGCAGTACTTC. Amino acid sequence: CASSFGLAGTLSYEQYF.

CDR3 loop: CAISESNGNEKLFF. The CDR3, as DNA: TGTGCCATCAGTGAGTCGAACGGAAATGAAAAACTGTTTTTT. The rearrangement links TRBV10-3 to TRBJ1-4; D ambiguous. Trimming took off 0 bases at V and 5 bases at J, with 7 bases between the two ends. The CDR3 spans 14 residues. CDR1 and CDR2 (germline): ENHRY, SYGVKD.

This chain joins TRBV27 and TRBJ2-7; D is unclear. CDR1 and CDR2 from the germline V gene are MNHEY and SMNVEV (reference sequence). Trimming left V 4 bases short and J 3 bases short, with 4 bases between. The CDR3 is made up of 11 amino acids. Here the CDR3 reads CASSSRYEQYF. DNA for the CDR3: TGTGCCAGCAGTTCCCGCTACGAGCAGTACTTC.

This clone is a singleton in its sample. The V and J genes are TRBV18 and TRBJ2-1; 9 bases align to TRBD2. Germline CDR1 and CDR2: KGHSH and LQKENI. CDR3 length equals 14 residues. Trimming removed 2 bases from V and 8 bases from J; junction bases left unmatched: 4. The CDR3 DNA reads as TGTGCCAGCTCACCAGGCGGGGGGGCCCATGAGCAGTTCTTC. Its translation is CASSPGGGAHEQFF.

This clone has only one observation. The genes are TRBV29-1 and TRBJ2-7, with 10 bases identical to TRBD1. Trimming removed 6 bases from V and 4 bases from J; junction bases left unmatched: 9. Germline V gives CDR1 SQVTM, CDR2 ANQGSEA. This CDR3 spans 14 amino acids. The CDR3 DNA sequence: TGCAGCGTCAAAGACAGGGGGCTCTCGTACGAGCAGTACTTC. Protein product: CSVKDRGLSYEQYF.

The V and J genes are TRBV10-3 and TRBJ1-5; weak D call: TRBD1 (6 bases). This CDR3 spans 16 amino acids. Germline CDR1 reads ENHRY; CDR2 reads SYGVKD. V was trimmed by 3 bases and J by 0 bases, leaving 12 bases between them. CDR3 residues: CAISDRDNYSNQPQHF. In nucleotides, the CDR3 is TGTGCCATCAGTGACCGGGACAACTATAGCAATCAGCCCCAGCATTTT.

The V and J genes are TRBV6-5 and TRBJ1-5; D is uncertain. V dropped 7 bases and J dropped 6 bases, with 13 bases sitting between them. The CDR3 is made up of 13 amino acids. Germline V gene lookup returns CDR1 MNHEY and CDR2 SVGAGI. CDR3 region: CASTISEVQPQHF. CDR3 sequence (DNA): TGTGCCAGCACCATATCCGAGGTTCAGCCCCAGCATTTT.

The chain links TRBV20-1 to TRBJ1-1; the D gene is possibly TRBD1 (5 bases). Germline V gene lookup returns CDR1 DFQATT and CDR2 SNEGSKA (reference sequence). The V end was cut by 7 bases, the J end by 8 bases, with 14 bases between. This CDR3 region has 11 residues. DNA of the CDR3: TGCAGTGTTGCCAAAGACAGAGAAGCTTTCTTT. Translating it yields CSVAKDREAFF.